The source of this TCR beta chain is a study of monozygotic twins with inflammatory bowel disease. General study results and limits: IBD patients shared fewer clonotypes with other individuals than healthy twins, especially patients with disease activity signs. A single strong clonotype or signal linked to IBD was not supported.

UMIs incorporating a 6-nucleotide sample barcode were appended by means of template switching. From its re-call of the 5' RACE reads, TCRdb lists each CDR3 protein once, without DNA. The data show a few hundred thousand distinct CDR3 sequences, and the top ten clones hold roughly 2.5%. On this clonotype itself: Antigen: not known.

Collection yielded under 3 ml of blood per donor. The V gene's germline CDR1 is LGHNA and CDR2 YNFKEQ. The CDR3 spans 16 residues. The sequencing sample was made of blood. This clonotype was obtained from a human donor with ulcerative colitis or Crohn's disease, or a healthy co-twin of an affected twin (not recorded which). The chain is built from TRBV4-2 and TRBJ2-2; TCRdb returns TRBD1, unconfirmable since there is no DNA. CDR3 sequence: CASSQEPGGAPGELFF.